Below are 13 T cell receptor beta chains sequenced from a single sample in a study of blood T cell repertoires in COVID-19. The repertoire was sequenced with immunoSEQ multiplex PCR; TCRdb's copy has only in-frame clones and lacks some. The sample holds 30,000 to 35,000 clones, almost 80% seen once. Sequencing input: peripheral blood. The source is a woman in her fifties or sixties with acute or convalescent COVID-19.

The rearrangement uses TRBV6-2 or TRBV6-3 and TRBJ1-2; possibly TRBD1 for D (6 bases). Germline CDR1 reads MNHEY; CDR2 reads SVGEGT. Deletions cut 4 bases from V and 3 bases from J, with 18 bases between. The CDR3 runs 16 residues. The CDR3 sequence is CASSSHQTDSYYGYTF. The CDR3 DNA follows: TGTGCCAGCAGTTCTCACCAAACGGACAGCTACTATGGCTACACCTTC.

CDR3 protein: CASIAVGSSTDTQYF. The CDR3 DNA reads as TGTGCCAGCATCGCGGTCGGGAGCAGCACAGATACGCAGTATTTT. The genes are TRBV27 and TRBJ2-3; tentative D call: TRBD2 (6 bases). The V end lost 7 bases, the J end lost 0 bases, and 14 bases lay between the germline ends. The CDR3 is 15 amino acids. Per the germline V gene, CDR1 is MNHEY and CDR2 is SMNVEV (reference sequence).

This clone was detected only a few times. The chain combines TRBV6-2 or TRBV6-3 with TRBJ2-7; 9 nucleotides agree with TRBD1. Germline V gives CDR1 MNHEY, CDR2 SVGEGT. The junction had 2 bases not matched to a gene; V was cut back by 0 bases and J by 2 bases. The CDR3 has 15 residues. The CDR3 sequence is CASSYSGQGPYEQYF. As DNA, the CDR3 is TGTGCCAGCAGTTACTCGGGACAGGGACCCTACGAGCAGTACTTC.

V and J are TRBV7-3 and TRBJ2-7; 7 bases line up with TRBD1. Losses at the gene ends were 6 bases for V and 1 base for J; bases not matched to a gene: 12. The CDR3 runs 16 residues. The germline V gene encodes CDR1 SGHTA and CDR2 FQGTGA. CDR3 region: CASRYRRDSSSYEQYF. DNA of the CDR3: TGTGCCAGCAGATACCGCAGGGACAGTTCTTCCTACGAGCAGTACTTC.

The chain carries TRBV6-5 and TRBJ1-2, with D perhaps matching TRBD1 (5 bases). Trimming left V 2 bases short and J 4 bases short, with 14 bases between. The CDR3 has 15 amino acids. Germline CDR1 reads MNHEY; CDR2 reads SVGAGI. The CDR3 here is CASSYRRDGIYGYTF. The CDR3 bases are TGTGCCAGCAGTTACCGGAGGGACGGTATCTATGGCTACACCTTC.

The chain couples TRBV11-3 to TRBJ2-5; 7 bases fit TRBD2. The CDR3 sequence is 16 residues long. Germline CDR1 SGHNT, CDR2 YENEEA. Germline trimming cut 2 bases from V and 6 bases from J; bases unmatched to any gene: 12. The CDR3 sequence: CASSLSDGTGRKTQYF. The CDR3 DNA reads as TGTGCCAGCAGCTTATCGGACGGGACCGGGAGGAAGACCCAGTACTTC.

This clone was seen a handful of times. The V and J genes are TRBV24-1 and TRBJ1-5; D remains unclear. The CDR3 spans 13 residues. Germline lookup yields CDR1 KGHDR and CDR2 SFDVKD. Trimming removed 3 bases at V and 5 bases at J, with 7 bases between. The CDR3 nucleotides are TGTGCCACCAGTGATATGGGCTATCAGCCCCAGCATTTT. This translates into CATSDMGYQPQHF.

This chain joins TRBV11-2 and TRBJ2-7; 7 positions match TRBD1. The junction had 14 bases not matched to a gene; V was cut back by 5 bases and J by 1 base. Germline V CDR1 and CDR2: SGHAT, FQNNGV. The CDR3 runs to 17 residues. The CDR3 DNA reads as TGTGCCAGCAGCGTCCTCCCCGCCGGGACAGCATCCTACGAGCAGTACTTC. This sequence encodes CASSVLPAGTASYEQYF.

The rearrangement uses TRBV5-1 and TRBJ2-3; 11 bases match TRBD2. The CDR3 has 18 residues. Germline V gene data show CDR1 as SGHRS and CDR2 as YFSETQ. Losses at the gene ends were 0 bases for V and 0 bases for J; bases not matched to a gene: 6. CDR3 coding DNA: TGCGCCAGCAGCTTGGGGTCTAGCGGGGGGCCCAGCACAGATACGCAGTATTTT. Amino acids: CASSLGSSGGPSTDTQYF.

The chain uses TRBV9 and TRBJ2-7; D is possibly TRBD1 (6 bases). The germline gives CDR1 SGDLS, CDR2 YYNGEE. This CDR3 region has 14 residues. V lost 0 bases, J lost 3 bases, and 10 bases lay in between. The CDR3 is CASSVDPGDYEQYF. Here the CDR3 DNA reads TGTGCCAGCAGCGTAGATCCAGGGGACTACGAGCAGTACTTC.

The chain employs TRBV6-5 and TRBJ2-2, with unresolved D. Germline loops: CDR1 MNHEY, CDR2 SVGAGI. This CDR3 spans 14 amino acids. V shed 2 bases and J shed 6 bases, with 10 bases lying between them. The CDR3 DNA reads TGTGCCAGCAGTTACCGTCGTCTGTCCGGGGAGCTGTTTTTT. This translates into CASSYRRLSGELFF.

The V call is TRBV6-5, the J call TRBJ1-1, with 9 bases matching TRBD1. The V segment lost 6 bases and the J segment 6 bases; nucleotides outside the gene matches: 8. Per the germline V gene, CDR1 is MNHEY and CDR2 is SVGAGI. There are 14 residues in the CDR3. The CDR3 DNA reads as TGTGCCAGCAGCGCACAGGGGGCGGAGGCTGAAGCTTTCTTT. Its protein is CASSAQGAEAEAFF.

V is TRBV9 and J is TRBJ2-2; D is undetermined. V lost 8 bases and J lost 3, with 17 bases in between. The germline CDR1 and CDR2 sequences are SGDLS and YYNGEE. The CDR3 is made up of 15 amino acids. CDR3 DNA sequence: TGTGCCAGTTTAAACGTTTACTTTCACACCGGGGAGCTGTTTTTT. Translation: CASLNVYFHTGELFF.